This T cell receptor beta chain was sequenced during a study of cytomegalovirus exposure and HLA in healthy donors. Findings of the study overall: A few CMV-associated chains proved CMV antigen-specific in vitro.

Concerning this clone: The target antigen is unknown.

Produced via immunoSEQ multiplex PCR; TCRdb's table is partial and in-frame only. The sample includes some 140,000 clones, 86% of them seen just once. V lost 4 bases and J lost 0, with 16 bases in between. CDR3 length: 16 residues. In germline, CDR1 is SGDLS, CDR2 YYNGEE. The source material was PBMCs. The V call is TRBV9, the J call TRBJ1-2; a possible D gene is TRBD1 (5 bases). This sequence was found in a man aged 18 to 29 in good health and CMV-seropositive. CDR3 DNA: TGTGCCAGCAGCAAAAATAGCTGGGGGGCTAACTATGGCTACACCTTC. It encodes CASSKNSWGANYGYTF.